Listed below are T cell receptor beta chains from one sample, sequenced in a study of early T cells in non-severe SARS-CoV-2 infection. TCRdb re-called the 5' RACE reads through MiXCR, storing one row per CDR3 protein. Altogether roughly 48,000 distinct CDR3 sequences are present, about 4% being singletons, with the ten largest covering around 6%. Specimen: whole blood. All receptors derive from an adult who was a healthcare worker with PCR-confirmed SARS-CoV-2 infection or an uninfected control (not recorded which). Each CDR3 is given with its conserved first and last residue. A D gene is named only where the DNA matches it firmly. Expanded clones are given a class, and other clones once, few, many or no size at all.

d_gene,v_gene,abundance,j_gene,CDR3aa,CDR3nt
NA,TRBV20-1,many,TRBJ2-1,CSALRVTAYNEQFF,TGCAGTGCCCTCAGGGTAACCGCCTACAATGAGCAGTTCTTC
TRBD1,TRBV11-2,many,TRBJ2-7,CASSPRTGFGDEQYF,TGTGCCAGCAGCCCCAGGACAGGGTTCGGGGACGAGCAGTACTTC
NA,TRBV27,many,TRBJ2-3,CASSNKYTDTQYF,TGTGCCAGCAGTAACAAGTACACAGATACGCAGTATTTT
NA,TRBV12-3/TRBV12-4,many,TRBJ1-5,CASSPWVGNQPQHF,TGTGCCAGCAGTCCCTGGGTAGGGAATCAGCCCCAGCATTTT
TRBD1,TRBV10-3,few,TRBJ2-7,CAIRETGAAYEQYF,TGTGCCATCAGAGAGACAGGGGCGGCTTACGAGCAGTACTTC
NA,TRBV19,few,TRBJ1-1,CASRKPQSGTEAFF,TGTGCCAGTAGGAAACCACAATCAGGGACTGAAGCTTTCTTT
NA,TRBV3-1,few,TRBJ2-7,CASSLTTGEQYF,TGTGCCAGCAGCCTGACAACGGGGGAGCAGTACTTC
NA,TRBV5-1,many,TRBJ1-5,CASSFRPDGNQPQHF,TGCGCCAGCAGCTTTCGACCGGACGGCAATCAGCCCCAGCATTTT
TRBD2,TRBV13,many,TRBJ2-7,CASSLRGLADSSYEQYF,TGTGCCAGCAGCTTACGCGGACTAGCGGATAGCTCCTACGAGCAGTACTTC
TRBD2,TRBV5-1,NA,TRBJ2-1,CASRTSGGNNEQFF,TGCGCCAGCCGCACTAGCGGGGGGAACAATGAGCAGTTCTTC
NA,TRBV13,many,TRBJ1-2,CASSKNYGYTF,TGTGCCAGCTCAAAAAACTATGGCTACACCTTC
NA,TRBV20-1,many,TRBJ2-1,CSASVTGTYNEQFF,TGCAGTGCTAGTGTTACAGGCACGTACAATGAGCAGTTCTTC
NA,TRBV6-5,many,TRBJ1-2,CASSYSSGAGSYGYTF,TGTGCCAGCAGTTACTCCTCAGGCGCAGGCAGCTATGGCTACACCTTC
NA,TRBV5-5,few,TRBJ1-2,CASSLGDNLSGYTF,TGTGCCAGCAGCTTGGGGGACAATTTGAGTGGCTACACCTTC
NA,TRBV20-1,NA,TRBJ1-1,CSARDTGKSMNTEAFF,TGCAGTGCTAGAGATACGGGGAAGAGCATGAACACTGAAGCTTTCTTT
NA,TRBV21-1,many,TRBJ2-3,CASSSPGGGPRVGTDTQYF,TGTGCCAGCAGCTCCCCGGGCGGAGGACCGCGGGTGGGCACAGATACGCAGTATTTT
NA,TRBV20-1,many,TRBJ2-1,CSARRGSSYNEQFF,TGCAGTGCTAGAAGGGGGAGCTCCTACAATGAGCAGTTCTTC
TRBD2,TRBV20-1,many,TRBJ2-2,CSASLSGRGGTGELFF,TGCAGTGCTAGTTTAAGCGGGAGAGGGGGCACCGGGGAGCTGTTTTTT
TRBD2,TRBV6-1,many,TRBJ2-3,CATNLAGGGDTQYF,TGTGCCACCAATCTAGCGGGGGGAGGAGATACGCAGTATTTT
TRBD1,TRBV3-1,many,TRBJ2-7,CASSQADRARYEQYF,TGTGCCAGCAGCCAAGCGGACAGGGCGCGGTACGAGCAGTACTTC
TRBD1,TRBV11-2,many,TRBJ2-1,CASSLGQGNEQFF,TGTGCCAGCAGCCTAGGACAGGGGAATGAGCAGTTCTTC
TRBD1,TRBV3-1,many,TRBJ2-3,CASSQVVGQGEDTQYF,TGTGCCAGCAGCCAAGTCGTTGGGCAGGGGGAGGATACGCAGTATTTT
NA,TRBV15,NA,TRBJ2-1,CATSFPYSGSEQFF,TGTGCCACCAGTTTCCCCTACTCAGGGTCCGAGCAGTTCTTC
NA,TRBV20-1,many,TRBJ2-3,CSPRRTDTQYF,TGCAGTCCGAGGCGCACAGATACGCAGTATTTT
NA,TRBV5-1,many,TRBJ1-1,CASSLRLGQGTEAFF,TGCGCCAGCAGCCTCCGGTTGGGGCAAGGTACTGAAGCTTTCTTT
NA,TRBV10-3,NA,TRBJ2-1,CAISDYQVPYNEQFF,TGTGCCATCAGTGATTACCAGGTCCCCTACAATGAGCAGTTCTTC
TRBD1,TRBV7-2,many,TRBJ2-7,CASSTPGQGLYEQYF,TGTGCCAGCAGCACACCGGGACAGGGCCTCTACGAGCAGTACTTC
NA,TRBV9,many,TRBJ2-3,CASSVELYTDTQYF,TGTGCCAGCAGCGTAGAACTATACACAGATACGCAGTATTTT
TRBD1,TRBV11-2,many,TRBJ1-1,CASRLDRDTEAFF,TGTGCCAGCAGATTAGACAGGGACACTGAAGCTTTCTTT
TRBD1,TRBV6-2/TRBV6-3,NA,TRBJ2-7,CASSYIYRGQRSYEQYF,TGTGCCAGCAGTTACATATACAGGGGGCAGAGGTCCTACGAGCAGTACTTC
TRBD2,TRBV20-1,many,TRBJ2-1,CSAIGTSGNNEQFF,TGCAGTGCTATAGGGACTAGCGGAAACAATGAGCAGTTCTTC
NA,TRBV7-3,many,TRBJ2-2,CASSLGVGTGELFF,TGTGCCAGCAGCTTAGGCGTAGGCACCGGGGAGCTGTTTTTT
NA,TRBV28,many,TRBJ2-2,CASSSTVTGELFF,TGTGCCAGCAGTTCGACAGTCACCGGGGAGCTGTTTTTT
NA,TRBV29-1,many,TRBJ2-2,CSVGWAQGKAGELFF,TGCAGCGTTGGATGGGCGCAGGGGAAGGCTGGGGAGCTGTTTTTT
NA,TRBV18,few,TRBJ2-2,CASSPQGVTGELFF,TGTGCCAGCTCACCACAGGGAGTCACCGGGGAGCTGTTTTTT
NA,TRBV7-2,few,TRBJ1-4,CASSQRGDNEKLFF,TGTGCCAGCAGCCAGCGGGGGGACAATGAAAAACTGTTTTTT
NA,TRBV7-9,few,TRBJ1-2,CASSFTLQVNYGYTF,TGTGCCAGCAGCTTTACTTTACAGGTGAACTATGGCTACACCTTC
TRBD2,TRBV7-9,many,TRBJ2-2,CASSSSVAGETGELFF,TGTGCCAGCAGCTCTTCGGTAGCGGGAGAGACCGGGGAGCTGTTTTTT
TRBD2,TRBV20-1,many,TRBJ2-7,CSYRDYGNEQYF,TGCAGTTACCGGGACTATGGGAACGAGCAGTACTTC
TRBD1,TRBV24-1,NA,TRBJ2-3,CATSDPGQGSDTQYF,TGTGCCACCAGTGATCCGGGACAGGGCTCAGATACGCAGTATTTT
NA,TRBV9,NA,TRBJ2-1,CASSVDQGSSYNEQFF,TGTGCCAGCAGCGTAGACCAGGGAAGCTCCTACAATGAGCAGTTCTTC
TRBD2,TRBV3-1,NA,TRBJ2-7,CASSQGLAGPIF,TGTGCCAGCAGCCAAGGACTAGCGGGACCGATATTC
NA,TRBV20-1,NA,TRBJ2-7,CSALRRGEQYF,TGCAGTGCTCTTCGACGGGGCGAGCAGTACTTC
NA,TRBV18,many,TRBJ2-5,CASSPGLLTQYF,TGTGCCAGCTCACCAGGTCTGCTAACCCAGTACTTC
NA,TRBV27,many,TRBJ2-6,CASSGGTETSGANVLTF,TGTGCCAGCAGTGGCGGGACAGAGACCTCTGGGGCCAACGTCCTGACTTTC
NA,TRBV10-3,many,TRBJ1-1,CAISAGQMNTEAFF,TGTGCCATCAGTGCCGGACAGATGAACACTGAAGCTTTCTTT
TRBD1,TRBV28,many,TRBJ1-5,CASSPSPGQGPYQPQHF,TGTGCCAGCAGTCCAAGCCCCGGACAGGGCCCTTATCAGCCCCAGCATTTT
NA,TRBV7-2,NA,TRBJ1-4,CASSPNEKLFF,TGTGCCAGCAGCCCCAATGAAAAACTGTTTTTT
TRBD2,TRBV24-1,few,TRBJ2-4,CAKTSAPKNIQYF,TGTGCCAAAACTAGCGCCCCCAAAAACATTCAGTACTTC
TRBD1,TRBV27,many,TRBJ2-1,CASSLLRGRKNEQFF,TGTGCCAGCAGTTTACTTAGGGGGCGCAAAAATGAGCAGTTCTTC
TRBD2,TRBV6-5,NA,TRBJ2-1,CASSRGGGGSYNEQFF,TGTGCCAGCAGCCGGGGCGGGGGGGGCTCCTACAATGAGCAGTTCTTC
NA,TRBV10-3,many,TRBJ2-5,CAISPSIAGGPETQYF,TGTGCCATCAGTCCCTCCATTGCGGGCGGACCAGAGACCCAGTACTTC
NA,TRBV5-1,few,TRBJ1-1,CASSLEGTGAFF,TGCGCCAGCAGCTTGGAGGGCACGGGGGCTTTCTTT
NA,TRBV14,few,TRBJ2-3,CASSLNQHTDTQYF,TGTGCCAGCAGCCTAAATCAACACACAGATACGCAGTATTTT
NA,TRBV7-2,few,TRBJ2-3,CASSLQYGDTQYF,TGTGCCAGCAGCTTACAGTATGGAGATACGCAGTATTTT
TRBD2,TRBV28,NA,TRBJ2-3,CAVGRASTDTQYF,TGTGCTGTCGGGAGGGCTAGCACAGATACGCAGTATTTT
NA,TRBV14,many,TRBJ1-1,CASSQGPVEAFF,TGTGCCAGCAGCCAAGGGCCAGTTGAAGCTTTCTTT
NA,TRBV6-6,many,TRBJ1-1,CASSYGQNTEAFF,TGTGCCAGCAGTTACGGTCAGAACACTGAAGCTTTCTTT
NA,TRBV5-4,many,TRBJ2-5,CASSLVLEETQYF,TGTGCCAGCAGCTTGGTTCTTGAAGAGACCCAGTACTTC